This TCR beta chain originates from a study of blood T cell repertoires in COVID-19. Study summary: COVID-19 samples collected from the United States, Italy and Spain covered acute and convalescent phases. The analysed material was cDNA or gDNA that came from T cells, B-cell-depleted T cells, or PBMCs.

Losses at the gene ends were 8 bases for V and 2 bases for J; bases not matched to a gene: 10. This CDR3 spans 15 amino acids. Germline V CDR1 and CDR2: LNHDA, SQIVND (reference sequence). This clone appeared a single time. Authors' analysis steps: Amplification of reference gene primers was used by the study to estimate nucleated cell counts. Clones were read by immunoSEQ multiplex PCR, and TCRdb kept only the in-frame ones, dropping some. That table supplies the V and J calls and clone size; D and trimming were determined from the DNA. The table lists over 40,000 clones, about 92% of them singletons, with about 11% in the top ten.

The sequencing sample was made of peripheral blood. The sequence was collected from a human donor in a cohort sampled during active COVID-19. The chain recombines TRBV19 with TRBJ1-2; 8 bases map to TRBD1. CDR3 sequence (DNA): TGTGCCAGTTACACTCGGGACAGGCCCAACTATGGCTACACCTTC. Protein: CASYTRDRPNYGYTF.